The rows below give T cell receptor beta chains drawn from one sample of a study of cytomegalovirus exposure and HLA in healthy donors. Sequenced by immunoSEQ multiplex PCR; TCRdb stores in-frame clones only, minus some. Of about 98,000 clones in the sample, around 75% were seen once. Sequencing was performed on PBMCs. All receptors come from a young man in good health and CMV-seropositive. CDR3s include the opening cysteine and the closing phenylalanine or tryptophan. A D gene is named only where the DNA matches it firmly. Clone size is given for some rows only: seen once, a few or many times, or a class if the clone is expanded.

j_gene: TRBJ1-5
d_gene: -
abundance: -
v_gene: TRBV27
len: 15
CDR3nt: TGTGCCAGCAGGCCGGGACATTCCGTGGTTGAGCCCCAGCATTTT
CDR3aa: CASRPGHSVVEPQHF

j_gene: TRBJ1-1
d_gene: -
abundance: -
v_gene: TRBV30
len: 15
CDR3nt: TGTGCCTGGAGTGTACCCAGCAGGGGAAACACTGAAGCTTTCTTT
CDR3aa: CAWSVPSRGNTEAFF

j_gene: TRBJ1-1
d_gene: TRBD1
abundance: -
v_gene: TRBV7-2
len: 14
CDR3nt: TGTGCCAGCATCCGGTCGACAGGGAGTGTGCGAGCCTTCTTT
CDR3aa: CASIRSTGSVRAFF

j_gene: TRBJ2-1
d_gene: TRBD2
abundance: few
v_gene: TRBV5-4
len: 13
CDR3nt: TGTGCCAGCGGGCTAGCGGGGGGGAATGAGCAGTTCTTC
CDR3aa: CASGLAGGNEQFF

j_gene: TRBJ2-5
d_gene: TRBD2
abundance: -
v_gene: TRBV5-1
len: 15
CDR3nt: TGCGCCAGCAGCCTACAGACTAGCCCTCAAGAGACCCAGTACTTC
CDR3aa: CASSLQTSPQETQYF

j_gene: TRBJ2-3
d_gene: TRBD2
abundance: few
v_gene: TRBV5-4
len: 17
CDR3nt: TGTGCCAGCAGCTCCAGCTTGACTAGCGGGGGCACAGATACGCAGTATTTT
CDR3aa: CASSSSLTSGGTDTQYF

j_gene: TRBJ2-2
d_gene: TRBD2
abundance: -
v_gene: TRBV5-4
len: 14
CDR3nt: TGTGCCAGCGGGGGGGGAGGGGAGTCCGGGGAGCTGTTTTTT
CDR3aa: CASGGGGESGELFF

j_gene: TRBJ1-1
d_gene: -
abundance: -
v_gene: TRBV6-5
len: 14
CDR3nt: TGTGCCAGCAGTTACAGGCAGGGTGGGTATGAAGCTTTCTTT
CDR3aa: CASSYRQGGYEAFF

j_gene: TRBJ1-3
d_gene: -
abundance: few
v_gene: TRBV6-6
len: 13
CDR3nt: TGTGCCAGTTCCAGGGGTATAGGAAACACCATATATTTT
CDR3aa: CASSRGIGNTIYF

j_gene: TRBJ1-5
d_gene: TRBD1
abundance: few
v_gene: TRBV19
len: 14
CDR3nt: TGTGCCAGTAGTATTTTGGGACAGTATCAGCCCCAGCATTTT
CDR3aa: CASSILGQYQPQHF

j_gene: TRBJ1-3
d_gene: TRBD1
abundance: -
v_gene: TRBV2
len: 17
CDR3nt: TGTGCCAGCAGAAGACAGGGGCGGAATCTCTCTGGAAACACCATATATTTT
CDR3aa: CASRRQGRNLSGNTIYF

j_gene: TRBJ1-2
d_gene: -
abundance: -
v_gene: TRBV5-1
len: 15
CDR3nt: TGCGCCAGCGGTGGGGGCGTTGGTCACTATGATGGCTACACCTTC
CDR3aa: CASGGGVGHYDGYTF

j_gene: TRBJ1-6
d_gene: TRBD1
abundance: -
v_gene: TRBV6-5
len: 14
CDR3nt: TGTGCCAGCAGATACAGGGGAGGCAATTCACCCCTCCACTTT
CDR3aa: CASRYRGGNSPLHF

j_gene: TRBJ2-4
d_gene: -
abundance: -
v_gene: TRBV27
len: 13
CDR3nt: TGTGCCAGCAGCTCCGGGGTACAAAACATTCAGTACTTC
CDR3aa: CASSSGVQNIQYF

j_gene: TRBJ1-3
d_gene: -
abundance: -
v_gene: TRBV10-3
len: 13
CDR3nt: TGTGCCACACAACCGGCAGGGGTAAACACCATATATTTT
CDR3aa: CATQPAGVNTIYF

j_gene: TRBJ1-5
d_gene: -
abundance: few
v_gene: TRBV28
len: 12
CDR3nt: TGTGCCAGCAGTTACAGTTATCAGCCCCAGCATTTT
CDR3aa: CASSYSYQPQHF

j_gene: TRBJ2-1
d_gene: TRBD2
abundance: -
v_gene: TRBV7-9
len: 15
CDR3nt: TGTGCCAGCAACCTGATAGCGGGGGGGCAAGATGAGCAGTTCTTC
CDR3aa: CASNLIAGGQDEQFF

j_gene: TRBJ1-5
d_gene: -
abundance: once
v_gene: TRBV28
len: 13
CDR3nt: TGTGCCAGCAGTGGGGGGGACAATCAGCCCCAGCATTTT
CDR3aa: CASSGGDNQPQHF

j_gene: TRBJ1-2
d_gene: -
abundance: few
v_gene: TRBV4-1
len: 15
CDR3nt: TGCGCCAGCAGCTTGGGGACGCAGGAGGGTTATGGCTACACCTTC
CDR3aa: CASSLGTQEGYGYTF

j_gene: TRBJ2-7
d_gene: TRBD1
abundance: -
v_gene: TRBV28
len: 14
CDR3nt: TGTGCCAGCAGTTTCCGTCAGGGGGCCTACGAGCAGTACTTC
CDR3aa: CASSFRQGAYEQYF

j_gene: TRBJ1-4
d_gene: TRBD1
abundance: -
v_gene: TRBV5-8
len: 15
CDR3nt: TGTGCCAGCAGCGGGACAGGGAGGTATAGAGAAAAACTGTTTTTT
CDR3aa: CASSGTGRYREKLFF

j_gene: TRBJ2-3
d_gene: -
abundance: -
v_gene: TRBV13
len: 16
CDR3nt: TGTGCCAGCACCCTAAGGGGGGGGGCCTTTCGAGATACGCAGTATTTT
CDR3aa: CASTLRGGAFRDTQYF

j_gene: TRBJ2-3
d_gene: TRBD1
abundance: once
v_gene: TRBV6-1
len: 17
CDR3nt: TGTGCCAGCAGTGGCGGACAGGGGAAGGACTACACAGATACGCAGTATTTT
CDR3aa: CASSGGQGKDYTDTQYF

j_gene: TRBJ2-5
d_gene: -
abundance: -
v_gene: TRBV6-5
len: 13
CDR3nt: TGTGCCAGCAGTTTTGGACAATTAGAGACCCAGTACTTC
CDR3aa: CASSFGQLETQYF

j_gene: TRBJ1-6
d_gene: -
abundance: -
v_gene: TRBV9
len: 15
CDR3nt: TGTGCCAGCAGCGTATACAGGGCCCTTAATTCACCCCTCCACTTT
CDR3aa: CASSVYRALNSPLHF

j_gene: TRBJ2-7
d_gene: -
abundance: -
v_gene: TRBV4-1
len: 17
CDR3nt: TGCGCCAGCAGCCAAGACGGGGAGGGGGGCCCCTCCTACGAGCAGTACTTC
CDR3aa: CASSQDGEGGPSYEQYF

j_gene: TRBJ2-7
d_gene: TRBD2
abundance: -
v_gene: TRBV5-4
len: 19
CDR3nt: TGTGCCAGCAGCTCCTCCTGGACTAGCGGGGGGAGATCGGCCTACGAGCAGTACTTC
CDR3aa: CASSSSWTSGGRSAYEQYF

j_gene: TRBJ2-2
d_gene: -
abundance: -
v_gene: TRBV6-6
len: 15
CDR3nt: TGTGCCAGTAAACGCGGGACAGCTCTTGGAGGGGAGCTGTTTTTT
CDR3aa: CASKRGTALGGELFF

j_gene: TRBJ2-2
d_gene: TRBD2
abundance: -
v_gene: TRBV2
len: 17
CDR3nt: TGTGCCAGCAGCCCAGGATTAGCGGGGGGGAAGTCAGGGGAGCTGTTTTTT
CDR3aa: CASSPGLAGGKSGELFF

j_gene: TRBJ2-7
d_gene: TRBD2
abundance: -
v_gene: TRBV6-5
len: 15
CDR3nt: TGTGCCAGCAGATCCACTAGCGGGGGGAGAAACGAGCAGTACTTC
CDR3aa: CASRSTSGGRNEQYF

j_gene: TRBJ2-3
d_gene: -
abundance: -
v_gene: TRBV10-3
len: 14
CDR3nt: TGTGCCACCGCCGGGACGGGGGACACAGATACGCAGTATTTT
CDR3aa: CATAGTGDTDTQYF

j_gene: TRBJ2-3
d_gene: -
abundance: once
v_gene: TRBV7-8
len: 15
CDR3nt: TGTGCCAGCAGCTTTGAGGGCAGTTTTGCGGATACGCAGTATTTT
CDR3aa: CASSFEGSFADTQYF

j_gene: TRBJ2-7
d_gene: -
abundance: -
v_gene: TRBV6-1
len: 15
CDR3nt: TGTGCCAGCAGTGCACCGACAGTTAGGGCCTACGAGCAGTACTTC
CDR3aa: CASSAPTVRAYEQYF

j_gene: TRBJ1-1
d_gene: -
abundance: -
v_gene: TRBV5-6
len: 15
CDR3nt: TGTGCCAGCAGCTTTAGCATAGTCGGCGGCACTGAAGCTTTCTTT
CDR3aa: CASSFSIVGGTEAFF

j_gene: TRBJ2-2
d_gene: TRBD2
abundance: -
v_gene: TRBV7-8
len: 14
CDR3nt: TGTGCCAGCAGCCCATGGCGGGGGGCCGGGGAGCTGTTTTTT
CDR3aa: CASSPWRGAGELFF

j_gene: TRBJ2-5
d_gene: TRBD1
abundance: -
v_gene: TRBV5-1
len: 15
CDR3nt: TGCGCCAGCAGCGCCGGGACAGGGTTAGGGGAGACCCAGTACTTC
CDR3aa: CASSAGTGLGETQYF

j_gene: TRBJ2-1
d_gene: -
abundance: -
v_gene: TRBV7-9
len: 11
CDR3nt: TGTGCCAGCAGCGCAGGCAGTGAGCAGTTCTTC
CDR3aa: CASSAGSEQFF

j_gene: TRBJ1-2
d_gene: TRBD1
abundance: -
v_gene: TRBV28
len: 17
CDR3nt: TGTGCCAGCAGACGTCCCGGGACAGGGAATAGGAGGTATGGCTACACCTTC
CDR3aa: CASRRPGTGNRRYGYTF

j_gene: TRBJ2-1
d_gene: TRBD1
abundance: -
v_gene: TRBV7-6
len: 14
CDR3nt: TGTGCCAGCAGCCCTCGGACAGGGGAGACTGAGCAGTTCTTC
CDR3aa: CASSPRTGETEQFF

j_gene: TRBJ1-6
d_gene: TRBD1
abundance: few
v_gene: TRBV5-6
len: 16
CDR3nt: TGTGCCAGCAGCGTGACAGGGGATCTAGGTAATTCACCCCTCCACTTT
CDR3aa: CASSVTGDLGNSPLHF

j_gene: TRBJ1-1
d_gene: -
abundance: -
v_gene: TRBV6-5
len: 13
CDR3nt: TGTGCCAGCCGGGAGCGGATGAACACTGAAGCTTTCTTT
CDR3aa: CASRERMNTEAFF

j_gene: TRBJ2-3
d_gene: -
abundance: -
v_gene: TRBV25-1
len: 12
CDR3nt: TGTGCCAGTGGGCAGGGCACAGATACGCAGTATTTT
CDR3aa: CASGQGTDTQYF

j_gene: TRBJ2-3
d_gene: -
abundance: -
v_gene: TRBV6-6
len: 12
CDR3nt: TGTGCCAGCAATCAGGCCACAGATACGCAGTATTTT
CDR3aa: CASNQATDTQYF

j_gene: TRBJ2-7
d_gene: TRBD1
abundance: -
v_gene: TRBV6-1
len: 13
CDR3nt: TGTGCCAGCCTGGACAGGGTCGCCTACGAGCAGTACTTC
CDR3aa: CASLDRVAYEQYF

j_gene: TRBJ1-5
d_gene: -
abundance: -
v_gene: TRBV2
len: 15
CDR3nt: TGTGCCAGCAGTCGACAGACTTATAGCAATCAGCCCCAGCATTTT
CDR3aa: CASSRQTYSNQPQHF

j_gene: TRBJ1-3
d_gene: TRBD1
abundance: -
v_gene: TRBV7-6
len: 20
CDR3nt: TGTGCCAGCAGCTTAGCCCCTCCGGACAGGGTGGAATGGAGCGGAAACACCATATATTTT
CDR3aa: CASSLAPPDRVEWSGNTIYF

j_gene: TRBJ2-5
d_gene: -
abundance: -
v_gene: TRBV6-5
len: 14
CDR3nt: TGTGCCAGCAGTTACGAGGGATACTTTGAGACCCAGTACTTC
CDR3aa: CASSYEGYFETQYF

j_gene: TRBJ1-5
d_gene: TRBD1
abundance: -
v_gene: TRBV28
len: 14
CDR3nt: TGTGCCAGCAGCACAGGGGGCGCAGGTCAGCCCCAGCATTTT
CDR3aa: CASSTGGAGQPQHF

j_gene: TRBJ1-2
d_gene: -
abundance: -
v_gene: TRBV29-1
len: 12
CDR3nt: TGCAGCGTTCAGGACACTGACTATGGCTACACCTTC
CDR3aa: CSVQDTDYGYTF